This T cell receptor beta chain was profiled in a study of T cell repertoires in cytomegalovirus infection. Study details: Indications of both CMV infection and matching HLA type were provided by public TCR beta signatures.

Note on this clonotype: Its matching antigen is unknown.

MiXCR, run by TCRdb on the reads, gives a single entry per CDR3 protein. The sample has about 920,000 distinct CDR3 sequences, around 31% seen once; the top ten hold more than 13%. Findings and limits, study-wide: Cumulated frequencies of public TCR beta families served to identify carriers of CMV plus the relevant HLA. Predominance within the ex vivo response was attributable to HLA-C-restricted CMV-specific TCR beta clonotypes.

The CDR3 extends over 14 amino acids. Trimming removed 4 bases at V and 4 bases at J, with 13 bases between. Germline values: CDR1 SGHDN, CDR2 FVKESK. This chain uses TRBV14 with TRBJ1-1; tentatively, D is TRBD1 (5 bases). Sequencing used cultured CD8+ T cells from PBMCs, obtained from culture after CMV antigen stimulation. The TCR comes from a human donor in good health (CMV status not recorded). Some clones in this sample may be carry-over from other donors' samples. The CDR3 nucleotides are TGTGCCAGCAGCCGAACAACAGGTTTCACTGAAGCTTTCTTT. It is translated as CASSRTTGFTEAFF. Variable domain in full (rest from reference TRBV14 and TRBJ1-1): EAGVTQFPSHSVIEKGQTVTLRCDPISGHDNLYWYRRVMGKEIKFLLHFVKESKQDESGMPNNRFLAERTGGTYSTLKVQPAELEDSGVYFCASSRTTGFTEAFFGQGTRLTVV.